The 23 T cell receptor beta chains below were found in one sample sequenced in a study of T cells in Graves' hyperthyroidism and ophthalmopathy. It was RNA transcripts that yielded the amplified TCR beta CDR3 regions. An initial round of RT-PCR targeting the TCR CDR3 relied on the HTBI primer set. From the multiplex PCR reads, TCRdb called clonotypes with MiXCR, one entry per CDR3 protein. The sample has just under 750,000 distinct CDR3 sequences, around 40% seen once. Input material: blood. The receptors were gathered from a middle-aged woman with Graves' hyperthyroidism.

Ten or more counts support this clonotype. The chain recombines TRBV7-3 with TRBJ1-2; possible D gene TRBD1, 6 bases. V lost 6 bases, J lost 11 bases, and 25 bases lay in between. This CDR3 spans 15 amino acids. Germline assignment: CDR1 SGHTA and CDR2 FQGTGA. CDR3 nucleotides: TGTGCCAGCAGACAACCCCGGGACGGTTCGACAGGATACACCTTC. This codes for CASRQPRDGSTGYTF.

V and J are TRBV9 and TRBJ1-1; weak D call: TRBD1 (6 bases). The CDR3 has 15 amino acids. Germline V gene lookup returns CDR1 SGDLS and CDR2 YYNGEE. V lost 5 bases to trimming and J lost 1 base, with 15 bases between them. The CDR3 DNA reads TGTGCCAGCAGTGATTGGGGGGGCCCGAACACTGAAGCTTTCTTT. This translates into CASSDWGGPNTEAFF.

The genes are TRBV6-5 and TRBJ2-5, with a tentative D call TRBD1 (6 bases). The CDR3 loop spans 15 amino acids. Trimming stripped 4 bases from V and 4 bases from J, with 16 bases between. Germline values: CDR1 MNHEY, CDR2 SVGAGI. The CDR3 bases are TGTGCCAGCAGTTTTACAGGGTTCTCTCGAGAGACCCAGTACTTC. It codes for CASSFTGFSRETQYF.

For this clonotype: This may come from a read error, since a much larger clone is one base off. The chain recombines TRBV7-4 with TRBJ2-5; D is perhaps TRBD1 (5 bases). This CDR3 has 17 residues. The germline V gene encodes CDR1 SGHVT and CDR2 SQSDAQ. Between the trimmed V and J ends, which lost 8 bases and 4 bases, there was a span of 26 bases. The CDR3, as DNA: TGTGCCAGCGGCTCAGGGCCCCACCAGGGAAAACGAGAGACCCAGTACTTC. Translated, it gives CASGSGPHQGKRETQYF.

The chain links TRBV11-2 to TRBJ1-1; no firm D call. V lost 3 bases and J 1 base, leaving 12 bases between the germline ends. The CDR3 contains 15 residues. Germline V gives CDR1 SGHAT, CDR2 FQNNGV. In DNA form, the CDR3 reads TGTGCCAGCAGCTTGAGAACGGTCGGGAACACTGAAGCTTTCTTT. Protein product: CASSLRTVGNTEAFF.

A few counts support this clonotype. The rearrangement links TRBV27 to TRBJ1-2, with D maybe TRBD1 (5 bases). Germline V gives CDR1 MNHEY, CDR2 SMNVEV (reference sequence). This CDR3 spans 14 amino acids. Between the trimmed V and J ends, which lost 5 bases and 2 bases, there was a span of 12 bases. In DNA form, the CDR3 reads TGTGCCAGCAGTAGAATACAGGAAAACTATGGCTACACCTTC. Its protein is CASSRIQENYGYTF.

Of note for this clonotype: The limits of the CDR3 on the DNA are not certain, so only TCRdb's listed CDR3 is given. The chain is built from TRBV9 and TRBJ2-2; TRBD1 is the table's D call, not checked against the DNA. The CDR3 is 12 amino acids long, termini counted. The germline V gene encodes CDR1 SGDLS and CDR2 YYNGEE. The CDR3 here is CASSVGTGSCFF.

This clonotype was detected many times. This chain uses TRBV10-3 with TRBJ2-6; weak D call: TRBD1 (5 bases). Per the germline V gene, CDR1 is ENHRY and CDR2 is SYGVKD. The CDR3 is 17 residues long. Trimming shortened V by 3 bases and J by 0 bases, and 12 bases separated the two germline ends. In DNA, the CDR3 is TGTGCCATCAGTGACGCAGGGAAGAACTCTGGGGCCAACGTCCTGACTTTC. Encoded protein: CAISDAGKNSGANVLTF.

This clonotype has at least ten counts. The V gene is TRBV7-2, the J gene TRBJ1-1; no reliable D call. Germline loops: CDR1 SGHTA, CDR2 FQGNSA. The V end lost 6 bases, the J end lost 4 bases, and 18 bases lay between the germline ends. This CDR3 contains 15 residues. CDR3 sequence: CASSSKGREGTEAFF. The CDR3 DNA is TGTGCCAGCAGTTCTAAGGGCCGCGAGGGCACTGAAGCTTTCTTT.

The rearrangement joins TRBV14 to TRBJ2-6; D is unresolved. Trimming took 0 bases from V and 2 from J, leaving 11 bases between them. Per the germline V gene, CDR1 is SGHDN and CDR2 is FVKESK. This CDR3 spans 17 amino acids. Here the CDR3 DNA reads TGTGCCAGCAGCCAAGAACCTGTGTTGACTGGGGCCAACGTCCTGACTTTC. Translated: CASSQEPVLTGANVLTF.

This clonotype was seen repeatedly, ten times or more. The gene calls are TRBV9 and TRBJ1-1, with D hard to call. The CDR3 loop spans 16 amino acids. With 0 bases removed from V and 5 bases from J, the gap between germline ends came to 17 bases. CDR1 SGDLS and CDR2 YYNGEE come from the germline V gene. The CDR3 loop reads CASSVDGEVEATEAFF. CDR3 nucleotides: TGTGCCAGCAGCGTAGATGGTGAGGTTGAGGCGACTGAAGCTTTCTTT.

This clonotype has at least ten counts. This chain uses TRBV7-2 with TRBJ1-2; 11 nucleotides align to TRBD1. The CDR3 is made up of 15 amino acids. After removal of 5 bases from V and 4 bases from J, the junction contained 6 bases not matched to a gene. Germline V gives CDR1 SGHTA, CDR2 FQGNSA. CDR3: CASSPGTGGLYGYTF. In nucleotides, the CDR3 is TGTGCCAGCAGCCCCGGGACAGGGGGACTCTATGGCTACACCTTC.

The chain combines TRBV11-2 with TRBJ2-7, with D possibly TRBD2 on 6 matching bases. V was pared by 4 bases and J by 2 bases, with 12 bases between. This CDR3 comprises 14 residues. Germline V gene sequence: CDR1 SGHAT, CDR2 FQNNGV. CDR3: CASSSRGGTYEQYF. For the CDR3, the DNA is TGTGCCAGCAGCTCCCGGGGAGGTACCTACGAGCAGTACTTC.

The chain employs TRBV10-3 and TRBJ2-5; D remains unclear. The V end lost 8 bases, the J end lost 2 bases, and 9 bases lay between the germline ends. The CDR3 extends over 12 amino acids. Germline V lookup: CDR1 ENHRY, CDR2 SYGVKD. The CDR3 loop reads CAILGGQETQYF. In DNA, the CDR3 is TGTGCCATCCTGGGCGGACAAGAGACCCAGTACTTC.

This clonotype was counted a single time. The rearrangement links TRBV19 to TRBJ1-1; unclear D gene. The CDR3 consists of 15 residues. Deletions cut 5 bases from V and 4 bases from J, with 17 bases between. Germline V gene sequence: CDR1 LNHDA, CDR2 SQIVND (reference sequence). The CDR3 spells CASSGVPGMSTEAFF. Here the CDR3 DNA reads TGTGCCAGTAGTGGGGTTCCGGGTATGAGCACTGAAGCTTTCTTT.

This clonotype was counted many times. The V and J genes are TRBV6-6 and TRBJ1-1; 8 bases map to TRBD1. CDR1 is MNHNY and CDR2 is SVGAGI in the germline V gene (reference sequence). The CDR3 spans 13 residues. The ends lost 6 bases at V and 3 bases at J; junction bases unmatched: 3. The CDR3 DNA is TGTGCCAGCAGGAAACAGGGGGACACTGAAGCTTTCTTT. Protein product: CASRKQGDTEAFF.

The rearrangement joins TRBV24-1 to TRBJ1-1; maybe TRBD1 (6 bases). V was shortened by 0 bases and J by 8 bases, with 6 bases between the two germline ends. This CDR3 region has 12 residues. The germline V gene encodes CDR1 KGHDR and CDR2 SFDVKD. CDR3 residues: CATSDLTGEAFF. Here the CDR3 DNA reads TGTGCCACCAGTGATTTGACAGGGGAAGCTTTCTTT.

The V call is TRBV11-2, the J call TRBJ1-5; tentatively, D is TRBD1 (5 bases). With 6 bases removed from V and 5 bases from J, the gap between germline ends came to 17 bases. The germline V gene encodes CDR1 SGHAT and CDR2 FQNNGV. This CDR3 region has 15 residues. The CDR3 DNA is TGTGCCAGCAGGAAGTTTGGGGTGGGGGATCAGCCCCAGCATTTT. The encoded protein is CASRKFGVGDQPQHF.

J is TRBJ2-7 and V is TRBV12-3 or TRBV12-4; 7 nucleotides align to TRBD1. Losses at the gene ends were 1 base for V and 5 bases for J; bases not matched to a gene: 8. The CDR3 is 15 amino acids. The CDR3 coding sequence is TGTGCCAGCAGTTTAGAGCGTAACAGGGGCAACGAGCAGTACTTC. Protein: CASSLERNRGNEQYF.

The chain employs TRBV7-2 and TRBJ2-5, with 9 bases fitting TRBD2. The germline gives CDR1 SGHTA, CDR2 FQGNSA. The CDR3 has 16 amino acids. Trimming at V came to 5 bases and at J to 9 bases, leaving 16 bases not matched to a gene. CDR3 sequence (DNA): TGTGCCAGCAGCCAGCGGGGGGCAGGTGGAGGGGAGGCCCAGTACTTC. It encodes CASSQRGAGGGEAQYF.

V and J are TRBV13 and TRBJ2-5; 7 bases map to TRBD2. The CDR3 contains 16 residues. The ends lost 5 bases at V and 2 bases at J; junction bases unmatched: 11. Germline V gives CDR1 PRHDT, CDR2 FYEKMQ (reference sequence). The CDR3 region has the DNA TGTGCCAGCAGCCAAAGATACGCGGGAGTTCAAGAGACCCAGTACTTC. This encodes CASSQRYAGVQETQYF.

With respect to this clonotype: The germline gene is not matched at one end of the junction; a read error may be the cause. This chain joins TRBV7-2 and TRBJ2-6; a possible D gene is TRBD1 (5 bases). This CDR3 contains 12 residues. CDR1 is SGHTA and CDR2 is FQGNSA in the germline V gene. The CDR3 protein is CASDLGANVLTF. The CDR3 nucleotides read TGTGCCAGCGACCTTGGGGCTAACGTCCTGACTTTC.

The chain recombines TRBV29-1 with TRBJ1-1; no definite D call. V lost 8 bases and J lost 3, with 16 bases in between. The germline gives CDR1 SQVTM, CDR2 ANQGSEA. The CDR3 totals 13 residues. The CDR3 loop is CSSLAGGYTEAFF. CDR3 nucleotide sequence: TGCAGCAGCTTGGCCGGTGGATACACTGAAGCTTTCTTT.